Here is one T cell receptor (beta chain) with its context. What it recognizes is unknown. These data originate in a study of T cell responses to AZD1222 COVID-19 vaccine. Germline CDR1 reads MNHEY; CDR2 reads SMNVEV (reference sequence). V was shortened by 5 bases and J by 4 bases, with 14 bases between the two germline ends. The CDR3 contains 14 residues. Using immunoSEQ multiplex PCR, the repertoire was profiled, and TCRdb retains in-frame clones only, with some absent. The sample contains almost 80,000 clones, 87% of which appear only once. Whole-study results and caveats: Spike-specific TCR repertoires showed rising breadth and depth after two AZD1222 doses.

This chain joins TRBV27 and TRBJ1-1; possibly TRBD1 for D (6 bases). Specimen: peripheral blood, collected on day 0 of AZD1222 vaccination. The sequence derives from an adult in good health. Here the CDR3 reads CASSKTGLGTEAFF. CDR3 bases: TGTGCCAGCAGTAAAACAGGGTTGGGCACTGAAGCTTTCTTT.